This section outlines one TCR beta chain sequence together with its context. The clone's antigen remains unknown. The input lacks base qualities; no much larger clone sits a single base away. This record belongs to a study of cytomegalovirus exposure and HLA in healthy donors (TCRdb year 2017). Context from the whole study: In an earlier analysis of under 600 of the donors, about 260 Gb of sequence data and 95 million to 130 million unique TCR beta sequences from about 179 million T cells were reported. Roughly 300 gigabases of sequencing data and 80 million or so unique TCR sequences were included in an early release covering about 620 HLA-typed donors. Of the 350 to 450 genotyped donors, around 81% fell in the genetic ancestry cluster associated with self-reported Caucasian donors. The study aimed to test whether signatures of past pathogen exposure could be identified by cataloging public T cell receptors. The T cell repertoires of under 700 subjects were profiled by immunosequencing and related to cytomegalovirus serostatus. In addition to the first cohort of 666 subjects, a separate validation cohort of approximately 110 different subjects was used. To predict cytomegalovirus infection status, the study brought together high-throughput TCR immunosequencing, statistical association of individual TCRs with disease status, and machine learning. To study patterns of TCR occurrence, a later analysis re-analyzed previously published TCR beta repertoires from 600 to 750 donors and added high-resolution HLA genotyping. The later analysis used no new phenotypic data to find candidate immune exposures, relying instead on TCR beta sequences and their occurrence across donors. In an earlier analysis of 500 to 650 of the donors, high-throughput TCR beta sequencing was used to judge whether each TCR beta V gene segment behaved as functional or pseudogenic. Donor age, sex, ethnicity and CMV serostatus were compiled together with the repertoire data. A later genetic analysis used genome-wide SNP genotypes for about 65% of the 666 donors, treating that subset as a discovery cohort. Every discovery cohort repertoire had been produced on one sequencing platform. Class I and class II HLA loci were covered by the typing at four-digit resolution. Typing coverage differed by locus: A, B, C, DRB1 and DQB1 were typed in roughly 629-630 donors, DQA1 in roughly 500, DPA1 in approximately 610, and DPB1 in 472. About 5 DR-DQ haplotypes were handled as single units for association and clustering, since linkage in the cohort was strong. Across 300 to 400 genotyped donors of the cohort, an average of about 240,000 unique TCR beta nucleotide sequences per donor were sequenced, and roughly 20% of those sequences were non-productive. What the research found in general, with its limitations: For the cohort, immune exposure information was limited to CMV serostatus. The classifier was reported to diagnose cytomegalovirus status with high specificity and sensitivity in both the original cohort and the validation cohort. Because the 87-base-pair reads could not distinguish some IMGT-functional V segments, including TRBV6-2 and TRBV6-3, those segments were excluded. Linkage disequilibrium might explain the correlated functional status among segregating V segments, but an unknown experimental factor could not be excluded. Because counts were too low, about 17 rarely observed V segments, including chromosome 9 orphons, were excluded from the earlier analysis of several hundred of the donors. Most TCR sequences were observed very rarely across donors, whereas some public TCRs were present in many individuals. The sequencing pipeline was judged likely to have produced a cluster of highly shared sequence variants as a technical artifact. The study gave a list of about 160 TCR beta chains associated with cytomegalovirus. A later genetic analysis associated a missense DCLRE1C variant with V-gene and J-gene trimming of TCR beta chains, and an independent cohort replicated the association. Assigning TCR associations to individual alleles was difficult when HLA alleles, especially DR and DQ, strongly co-occurred. A later analysis found that most CMV-associated TCR beta chains appeared HLA-restricted, with HLA associations seemingly driven largely by CMV exposure. Specific HLA alleles were associated with over 15,000 TCR beta sequences at a false discovery rate of 0.05 in a later analysis. Because some donors lacked HLA typing at each locus, the association tests relied only on the typed subset. Compared with equally common non-associated chains, HLA-associated TCR beta chains in a later analysis were more clonally expanded and had lower generation probabilities. Sequencing depth was assumed to be roughly uniform across donors in the presence/absence analyses, though that assumption may not hold. A further reported finding was that TCR beta sequences accurately predicted the HLA-A and HLA-B alleles for most subjects in the first cohort. In vitro tests confirmed that a few of the cytomegalovirus-associated TCR beta chains recognize cytomegalovirus antigens. Only TCR beta chains were sequenced in this cohort, and the absence of alpha or paired-chain data limited detectable features. The authors suggested that the approach could potentially be extended to other disease states and immunological phenotypes. According to a later analysis, parvovirus B19, influenza, CMV and Epstein-Barr virus appeared linked to several top co-occurrence clusters. According to a later genetic analysis, donors in an Asian-associated ancestry cluster had fewer N-insertions in productive TCRs than the approximately 670-donor mean. In an earlier analysis of 450 to 750 of the donors, most TCR beta V segments appeared in productive rearrangements about 90% or about 30% of the time, broadly matching IMGT annotations. In a later analysis, the rate of TCR association differed among HLA loci, with DRB1 alleles having the most associated TCRs and HLA-C alleles having the fewest.

The cohort was made up of roughly 670 healthy bone marrow donors. At the time of sampling, every cohort member was nominally healthy, though immune exposures that went unrecorded were likely present. The donor was CMV seronegative and belonged to the group of more than 300 seronegative cohort members. A peripheral blood sample was provided by each donor, and peripheral blood mononuclear cells were used for TCR beta sequencing. Genomic DNA extraction from the blood cell samples was performed with the Qiagen DNeasy Blood Extraction Kit. Sequences GTSNPN (CDR1) and SVGIG (CDR2) are obtained from the germline V gene (reference sequence). The V end loses 4 bases and the J end loses 3 bases, and a stretch of 15 bases separates them. The CDR3, cysteine through phenylalanine, is 15 amino acids long. Solely the CDR3 DNA is kept, with 45 bases framed from the first base. The library was prepared using the immunoSEQ multiplex PCR assay. For the multiplex PCR, a mixture combining 60 forward primers for TCR Vbeta segments and 13 reverse primers for TCR Jbeta segments was used. The CDR3 region of rearranged TCR beta genes was amplified from genomic DNA by a multiplex PCR assay. Amplified TCR beta libraries were sequenced as 87-base-pair reads on the Illumina HiSeq System. The authors' pipeline ran thus. Across the 500 to 850 repertoires, a later analysis counted approximately 83 million unique TCR beta chains, approximately 10 million of which were shared by at least two donors. To remove PCR and sequencing errors, raw reads were error-corrected and collapsed into unique sequences using a nearest-neighbor algorithm that merged closely related sequences. To assign V, D and J gene segments, CDR3 sequences were aligned to IMGT reference sequences. For a sequence to be retained, a match of at least six nucleotides was required to both a V gene segment and a J gene segment. Rearrangements were classified as productive when the CDR3 lacked stop codons and remained in frame with V and J, and all other rearrangements were classified as non-productive. Following IMGT convention, CDR3 was defined as the stretch from the second conserved V-encoded cysteine to the conserved J-encoded phenylalanine. Sequences without an unambiguous match to a single V gene segment were excluded from the earlier analysis of about 640 of the donors. In an earlier analysis of approximately 500 of the donors, a V segment was called functional when productive rearrangements were above 56.7%, and segregating when the standard deviation between donors exceeded 5%. To diagnose cytomegalovirus status from the catalog of TCR beta chain sequences, a statistical classification framework was built. A later analysis assigned V and J genes by comparing TCR nucleotide sequences with IMGT/GENE-DB human TR gene sequences. A later analysis assigned CDR3 sequences and most-parsimonious VDJ recombination scenarios with the TCRdist pipeline. In a later analysis, each TCR beta chain was defined by its CDR3 amino acid sequence together with its V-gene family, and reads lacking a unique V-gene family were excluded. A later analysis removed several hundred highly shared, low-generation-probability nucleotide sequences to deal with suspected cross-contamination and a sequencing artifact. A later analysis calculated a clonal expansion index for each public chain from normalized within-repertoire ranks of inferred template counts. A later analysis computed generation probabilities with a VDJ recombination model fitted to out-of-frame rearrangements, and checked the results against IGoR. Hypergeometric tests were used in a later analysis to score TCR-TCR, TCR-HLA and TCR-CMV co-occurrence, with a repertoire-size bias correction applied to the TCR pairs. In a later analysis, false discovery rates were estimated by permuting HLA or CMV assignments 20 times. In a later analysis, co-occurring TCRs were grouped using DBSCAN, with TCRdist sequence similarity added in when clustering inside HLA-allele-positive subsets. Co-occurrence clustering excluded repertoires with fewer than 30,000 or more than 120,000 public chains, plus five with anomalous nucleotide sharing. TCRdb carries this immuneACCESS record with in-frame sequences only. Its versions omit some clonotypes, under half of them owing to an unresolved V gene in the studies checked, with the rest unexplained. V and J calls and clone size are given by that table; D and trimming were obtained from the DNA. The sample data list tens of thousands of clones, and roughly 83% of these were observed just once. The ten largest clones add up to over 1.5% of the sample.

This sequence uses TRBV30 and TRBJ2-2, with a tentative D gene TRBD2 over 6 matching bases. Sample: PBMCs. The TCR was taken from a man aged 40-49 years in good health and CMV-seronegative. The nucleotides are TGTGCCTGGATGAGGGGCGGGGAATACACCGGGGAGCTGTTTTTT. It translates to CAWMRGGEYTGELFF.